The TCR beta chain under discussion was sequenced for a study of blood T cell repertoires in COVID-19. On the study more broadly: The study drew acute and convalescent COVID-19 samples from the United States, Italy and Spain.

The Seattle patients joined while their infection was active and were tracked longitudinally afterward. CDR1 and CDR2 (germline): ENHRY, SYGVKD. The V gene end was trimmed by 4 bases and the J gene end by 2 bases; junction bases not matched to a gene: 9. The CDR3 is 16 residues long. Produced via immunoSEQ multiplex PCR; TCRdb's table is partial and in-frame only. The repertoire holds roughly 45,000 clones, approximately 93% seen once, with roughly 1% in the top ten. Sequences were obtained from peripheral blood. The TCR was taken from a man between 60 and 70 years old with COVID-19, enrolled during active disease. V and J are TRBV10-3 and TRBJ2-3; 7 bases agree with TRBD2. The CDR3 sequence: CAISGEGTISTDTQYF. The DNA for the CDR3 is TGTGCCATCAGTGGGGAGGGGACTATATCCACAGATACGCAGTATTTT.